A single sample is the source of the 7 T cell receptor beta chains below, sequenced in a study of tumor and adjacent non-tumor tissue in lung cancer. Three rounds of nested PCR, following a modified ARM-PCR protocol, produced the TCRbeta library. TCRdb independently ran MiXCR on the multiplex PCR reads; one entry per CDR3 protein. Among 70,000 to 90,000 distinct CDR3 sequences listed, roughly 73% were seen once. No cell sorting was done before RNA was extracted from the tissue. Input material: lung tumor tissue. These receptors all come from a woman between 45 and 65 years old with non-small cell lung cancer.

Of note for this clonotype: This may be a read error: a much more frequent sequence differs by one nucleotide. J is TRBJ2-5 and V is TRBV7-9, with no clear D. CDR3 size: 13 residues. The V gene's germline CDR1 is SEHNR and CDR2 FQNEAQ (reference sequence). The V and J ends lost 6 bases and 4 bases respectively, with 12 bases between them. The CDR3 sequence: CASSRPPVETQYF. The DNA of the CDR3 is TGTGCCAGCAGTAGACCCCCGGTAGAGACCCAGTACTTC.

Concerning this clonotype: One end of the junction does not line up with germline, which may come from a read error. The V and J genes are TRBV11-2 and TRBJ2-7; D perhaps matches TRBD1 (5 bases). CDR3 size: 14 residues. The germline gives CDR1 SGHAT, CDR2 FQNNGV. The CDR3 loop is CVSSLTDTAYERYF. The CDR3 DNA reads as TGTGTCAGCAGCCTGACAGACACTGCCTACGAGCGGTACTTC.

As concerns this clonotype: Without the conserved terminal phenylalanine or tryptophan, this CDR3 likely stems from a read error. The rearrangement joins TRBV11-2 to TRBJ2-7; 8 positions agree with TRBD2. This CDR3 has 16 amino acids. The V gene's germline CDR1 is SGHAT and CDR2 FQNNGV. In DNA form, the CDR3 reads TGTGACAGCGGCTTACACTCCAGCGGGAGACTTAGCGAGCAGTACTCC. Amino acids: CDSGLHSSGRLSEQYS.

Comments on this clonotype: Lacking the conserved final phenylalanine or tryptophan, this CDR3 likely reflects a read error. The DNA is left out, because the CDR3 cannot be placed on it with certainty; the CDR3 is given as TCRdb lists it. The chain links TRBV11-1 to TRBJ2-1; the table gives TRBD2 as D, unverified against the DNA. The CDR3 is 14 amino acids long, termini counted. In germline, CDR1 is SGHAT, CDR2 FQDESV (reference sequence). CDR3 sequence reads: CANSSGLAGGLRFL.

Comment on this clonotype: At one boundary the junction diverges from the germline segment, which might be a read error. Written as DNA, the CDR3 is TGTGCCAGCGGTTTCCATGGGGACTACGAGCAGTACTTC. Translated: CASGFHGDYEQYF. The chain uses TRBV12-3 or TRBV12-4 and TRBJ2-7; D remains unclear. This CDR3 region has 13 residues.

Details on this clonotype: One end of the junction does not line up with germline, which may come from a read error. The rearrangement joins TRBV4-1 to TRBJ1-2; the match to TRBD1 covers 8 bases. The CDR3 extends over 17 amino acids. Germline V gene lookup returns CDR1 MGHRA and CDR2 YSYEKL. The CDR3 protein is CVSSARQGTYPHYGYTF. The CDR3 DNA reads as TGCGTCAGCAGTGCCCGACAGGGGACATACCCACACTATGGCTACACCTTC.

A remark on this clonotype: A read error may account for a junction end that differs from germline. The rearrangement links TRBV28 to TRBJ2-3, with TRBD1 as a possible D gene (5 bases). The CDR3 loop spans 14 amino acids. Germline-derived CDR1 and CDR2 are MDHEN and SYDVKM. The CDR3 region is CASSLIQDIDTQYF. The CDR3 region has the DNA TGTGCCAGCAGTTTGATACAGGACATAGATACGCAATATTTT. The variable domain in full, completed from reference TRBV28 and TRBJ2-3, reads DVKVTQSSRYLVKRTGEKVFLECVQDMDHENMFWYRQDPGLGLRLIYFSYDVKMKEKGDIPEGYSVSREKKERFSLILESASTNQTSMYLCASSLIQDIDTQYFGPGTRLTVL.